This T cell receptor beta chain was retrieved from a study of human thymus T cells. Whole-study findings and limits: The related literature has documented a marked overlap of thymic repertoires among unrelated individuals. Thymic and blood repertoires appeared to show biased V and J gene usage.

Trimming cost V 8 bases and J 5 bases; bases outside gene matches: 10. Germline assignment: CDR1 MGHDK and CDR2 SYGVNS. The CDR3 length is 15 residues. As regards this clone: The antigen is unknown.

Thymus was obtained from resections taken during corrective heart surgery. Finnish infants who were healthy and having corrective surgery for congenital heart defects made up the donors. This table comes from immunoSEQ multiplex PCR, and its TCRdb copy is limited to in-frame clones, with some not included. This table holds 55,000 to 85,000 clones, 90% to 95% found once. The TCR comes from a girl under three years old with a congenital heart defect but otherwise immunologically healthy. The gene calls are TRBV25-1 and TRBJ2-3; TRBD1 matches at 10 bases. Sequencing was performed on thymus tissue. The CDR3 region is CASVSRDRGLDTQYF. In DNA form, the CDR3 reads TGTGCCAGCGTCTCCCGGGACAGGGGCTTAGATACGCAGTATTTT.